What follows is one TCR beta chain and its context. In the original workflow: Quantification of nucleated cells was approximated via reference gene primer amplification. Profiling relied on immunoSEQ multiplex PCR, and the TCRdb table lists in-frame clones only, not all of them. V, J and clone size were drawn from that table, and D and trimming were deduced from the DNA. The repertoire holds about 60,000 clones, with roughly 74% as singletons. The data were obtained in a study of blood T cell repertoires in COVID-19. Study-level background: PBMCs, B-cell-depleted T cells, or T cells provided the cDNA or gDNA that made up the material.

This receptor was identified in a human donor in a cohort sampled during active COVID-19. Sequencing input: peripheral blood.

CDR3 in amino acids: CASSPISQAGDTEAFF. CDR3 DNA sequence: TGTGCCAGCTCACCAATAAGTCAGGCCGGGGACACTGAAGCTTTCTTT. The rearrangement joins TRBV18 to TRBJ1-1; no clear D. V lost 2 bases and J 3 bases, leaving 16 bases between the germline ends. Germline CDR1 is KGHSH and CDR2 is LQKENI. The CDR3 length is 16 residues.